This T cell receptor beta chain emerged from a study of cytomegalovirus exposure and HLA in healthy donors. With 6 bases clipped from V and 6 bases from J, the junction kept 13 bases outside the gene matches. The CDR3 is 17 residues long. CDR1 is SGHVS and CDR2 is FNYEAQ in the germline V gene. This clone was counted a few times. Primers included in the PCR were 60 Vbeta and 13 Jbeta primers. Sequencing was performed with immunoSEQ multiplex PCR; in TCRdb, only in-frame clones are kept and a portion is missing. The repertoire holds about 70,000 clones, with around 80% as singletons. Sequenced sample: PBMCs. The chain is built from TRBV7-6 and TRBJ2-3, with TRBD2 matching 12 bases. The receptor's source is a girl aged 10 to 17 in good health and CMV-seropositive. The CDR3 nucleotides are TGTGCCAGCAGACGACTCCCTAGCGGGGGGGCTATCGATACGCAGTATTTT. It encodes CASRRLPSGGAIDTQYF.